A selection of T cell receptor beta chains follows, all from one sample in a study of CD8 T cells in ankylosing spondylitis. TCRdb ran MiXCR on the 5' RACE reads and lists one entry per CDR3 protein. The table lists approximately 150,000 distinct CDR3 sequences, under 45% of them singletons. Material: synovial fluid, either unsorted or a sorted T cell fraction (not recorded which). The receptor set was obtained from a male donor with ankylosing spondylitis. The CDR3 runs from the conserved cysteine through the conserved F or W. D genes are given only for firm matches. A row's size may be missing; if present it is once, few, many or a size class.

TRBJ2-6 TRBV4-3 . few CASSQGNGANVLTF TGCGCCAGCAGCCAGGGCAATGGGGCCAACGTCCTGACTTTC
TRBJ2-5 TRBV4-1 . few CASSQEGWQGQETQYF TGCGCCAGCAGCCAAGAAGGGTGGCAGGGGCAAGAGACCCAGTACTTC
TRBJ1-5 TRBV24-1 . many CATSRGSNQPQHF TGTGCCACCAGCCGGGGTAGCAATCAGCCCCAGCATTTT
TRBJ2-2 TRBV29-1 TRBD1 . CSVITGTGLPGELFF TGCAGCGTGATAACAGGGACAGGGCTCCCCGGGGAGCTGTTTTTT
TRBJ1-1 TRBV21-1 . few CASAQSTGKNTEAFF TGTGCCAGCGCTCAAAGTACGGGAAAGAACACTGAAGCTTTCTTT
TRBJ1-1 TRBV5-1 . . CASSYLTGTMNTEAFF TGCGCCAGCAGCTACCTCACCGGGACAATGAACACTGAAGCTTTCTTT
TRBJ1-1 TRBV20-1 . . CSARDERGREAFF TGCAGTGCTAGAGATGAACGGGGTAGGGAAGCTTTCTTT
TRBJ2-7 TRBV7-7 TRBD1 . CASSPRHPGQGRSYEQYF TGTGCCAGCAGCCCTCGTCATCCGGGACAGGGCCGATCCTACGAGCAGTACTTC
TRBJ1-1 TRBV7-9 TRBD1 . CASSPRGQMNTEAFF TGTGCCAGCAGCCCTAGGGGACAGATGAACACTGAAGCTTTCTTT
TRBJ1-1 TRBV2 TRBD1 . CASREDRPAEAFF TGTGCCAGCAGGGAGGACAGGCCCGCTGAAGCTTTCTTT
TRBJ2-1 TRBV5-6 . . CASSFVGENNEQFF TGTGCCAGCAGCTTTGTGGGAGAGAACAATGAGCAGTTCTTC